This TCR beta chain is drawn from a study of response to subunit inactivated influenza vaccine. Findings of the study overall: There was a suggestion from the authors that each seasonal influenza vaccination recruits few new T cells.

TCRdb fed the RT-PCR reads into MiXCR, producing one record per CDR3 protein. Of 290,000 or so distinct CDR3 sequences in the sample, approximately 21% were seen once. To note about this clonotype: Its antigen remains unidentified.

The sample consisted of PBMCs from blood, taken approximately 22 months after vaccination. The clonotype comes from a man aged 45 to 75 who received an inactivated influenza vaccine.

CDR3 sequence: CASSDLRQQGAGETQYF. In nucleotides, the CDR3 is TGTGCCAGCAGTGATTTGCGACAACAGGGGGCAGGGGAGACCCAGTACTTC. The V gene is TRBV25-1, the J gene TRBJ2-5, with 9 positions matching TRBD1. Germline V gene lookup returns CDR1 MGHDK and CDR2 SYGVNS. CDR3 size: 17 residues. With V trimmed by 3 bases and J by 5 bases, 13 bases remained unmatched.